This is a list of T cell receptor beta chains from one sample in a study of regulatory T cells in long-lasting Graves disease. Using its own MiXCR run on the multiplex PCR reads, TCRdb lists one record per CDR3 protein. The table has 550,000 to 700,000 distinct CDR3 sequences, around 16% seen once. These data were likewise used in another study, on T cells in Graves' hyperthyroidism and ophthalmopathy.

The sequencing here drew on peripheral blood mononuclear cells (PBMCs), taken at new diagnosis, from a patient treated with antithyroid drugs. Receptors were obtained from a man between 18 and 29 years old with Graves disease. Both conserved end residues are part of each CDR3. A D gene is named only where the DNA matches it firmly. Some rows mark clone size as missing; the rest say once, few, many or name a class of expanded clone.

d_call clone_size j_call v_call cdr3_aa cdr3_nt
- many TRBJ2-7 TRBV7-9 CASSTGTGTYEQYF TGTGCCAGCAGCACCGGGACGGGGACCTACGAGCAGTACTTC
TRBD1 few TRBJ1-4 TRBV7-4 CASSFRTGENNEKLFF TGTGCCAGCAGCTTCCGGACAGGGGAGAATAATGAAAAACTGTTTTTT
- - TRBJ1-6 TRBV11-3 CASSPLPGSPLHF TGTGCCAGCAGCCCCCTTCCGGGTTCACCCCTCCACTTT
- - TRBJ2-7 TRBV13 CASTLRGPLTYEQYF TGTGCCAGCACCCTACGGGGTCCTTTAACCTACGAGCAGTACTTC
- - TRBJ2-1 TRBV7-3 CASSLSGGETYNEQFF TGTGCCAGCAGCTTATCGGGCGGGGAGACCTACAATGAGCAGTTCTTC
- - TRBJ1-6 TRBV7-9 CASSPLRGSPYNSPLHF TGTGCCAGCAGCCCCCTCAGGGGTAGTCCATATAATTCACCCCTCCACTTT
- - TRBJ2-2 TRBV9 CASSVEPPPGELFF TGTGCCAGCAGCGTAGAACCGCCCCCCGGGGAGCTGTTTTTT
- - TRBJ2-7 TRBV7-2 CASSLVPTASGEQYF TGTGCCAGCAGCTTAGTCCCGACAGCCTCGGGCGAGCAGTACTTC
- many TRBJ2-7 TRBV20-1 CSARDRDSGYEQYF TGCAGTGCTAGAGACCGCGACTCAGGCTACGAGCAGTACTTC
- many TRBJ2-5 TRBV29-1 CSSRGGVGETQYF TGCAGCTCCAGAGGGGGGGTGGGTGAGACCCAGTACTTC
- - TRBJ2-2 TRBV3-1 CASRPRRTGELFF TGTGCCAGCAGGCCCAGAAGGACCGGGGAGCTGTTTTTT
TRBD1 - TRBJ1-1 TRBV5-1 CASSPKTGGRGTEAFF TGCGCCAGCAGCCCTAAGACAGGGGGCCGGGGCACTGAAGCTTTCTTT
- many TRBJ2-7 TRBV27 CASSLRGPTYEQYF TGTGCCAGCAGTTTACGGGGGCCTACCTACGAGCAGTACTTC
TRBD1 few TRBJ1-2 TRBV5-1 CASSSIEPGDSRGYTF TGCGCCAGCAGCTCAATAGAACCCGGGGACAGCCGAGGCTACACCTTC
- many TRBJ1-1 TRBV13 CASSLTDGANTEAFF TGTGCCAGCAGCCTCACTGACGGTGCGAACACTGAAGCTTTCTTT
- - TRBJ2-7 TRBV28 CASSLRAEAYEQYF TGTGCCAGCAGTTTAAGGGCCGAAGCCTACGAGCAGTACTTC
- - TRBJ1-6 TRBV13 CASSGEGAGGSPLHF TGTGCCAGCAGCGGAGAAGGCGCGGGGGGTTCACCCCTCCACTTT
- many TRBJ2-4 TRBV3-1 CASSQAGSPKTYF TGTGCCAGCAGCCAAGCGGGCTCACCAAAGACGTACTTC
TRBD2 - TRBJ2-3 TRBV5-1 CASSLARLAGGTDTQYF TGCGCCAGCAGCTTGGCCCGCCTAGCGGGAGGCACAGATACGCAGTATTTT
- - TRBJ2-2 TRBV6-1 CASRNPERVGTGELFF TGTGCCAGCAGGAACCCCGAAAGGGTTGGGACCGGGGAGCTGTTTTTT
TRBD1 - TRBJ2-1 TRBV6-2/TRBV6-3 CASSGYRGKNEQFF TGTGCCAGCAGTGGGTACAGGGGGAAGAATGAGCAGTTCTTC
TRBD1 few TRBJ1-1 TRBV6-1 CASSVRTGKRYFAEAFF TGTGCCAGCAGTGTACGGACAGGGAAACGGTATTTCGCTGAAGCTTTCTTT
TRBD1 many TRBJ1-5 TRBV28 CASSLDRGVGQPQHF TGTGCCAGCAGTTTAGACAGGGGGGTAGGTCAGCCCCAGCATTTT
- - TRBJ2-1 TRBV5-5 CASSYSGGREYEQFF TGTGCCAGCAGCTACTCAGGGGGTCGGGAGTATGAGCAGTTCTTC
- few TRBJ2-6 TRBV29-1 CSVQGEALSGANVLTF TGCAGCGTTCAAGGGGAAGCCCTCTCTGGGGCCAACGTCCTGACTTTC
TRBD2 - TRBJ2-4 TRBV6-1 CASRDGLAGATKNIQYF TGTGCCAGCAGGGACGGACTAGCGGGAGCGACCAAAAACATTCAGTACTTC
- many TRBJ2-1 TRBV13 CASSLFGGTYNEQFF TGTGCCAGCAGTCTATTTGGGGGGACTTACAATGAGCAGTTCTTC
- many TRBJ2-5 TRBV3-1 CASSQMRGSDETQYF TGTGCCAGCAGCCAGATGCGGGGATCCGACGAGACCCAGTACTTC